The 2 T cell receptor beta chains below come from one sample, sequenced in a study of regulatory T cells in long-lasting Graves disease. Noted time point: newly diagnosed GD, antithyroid drugs for less than 3 months. RNA isolated from PBMCs was used to make the TCR library. Libraries of TCR beta came from iRepertoire HTBI primers plus Arm-PCR of CDR3 regions. TCRdb ran MiXCR on the multiplex PCR reads and lists one entry per CDR3 protein. The sample has about 320,000 distinct CDR3 sequences, under 20% seen once. The source was peripheral blood mononuclear cells (PBMCs), collected at new diagnosis, from a patient treated with antithyroid drugs. The receptor set was obtained from a female donor with Graves disease.

This clonotype was seen more than once but under ten times. The CDR3 DNA reads TGTGCCAGCAGCTTAGGACTTGTCACAGATACGCAGTATTTT. It encodes CASSLGLVTDTQYF. The chain couples TRBV7-6 to TRBJ2-3; D is unresolved. CDR1 is SGHVS and CDR2 is FNYEAQ in the germline V gene. V shed 1 base and J shed 2 bases, with 7 bases lying between them. The CDR3 consists of 14 residues.

The gene calls are TRBV28 and TRBJ1-3; TRBD1 agrees at 12 bases. The CDR3 runs to 18 residues. After removal of 5 bases from V and 0 bases from J, the junction contained 8 bases not matched to a gene. Germline loops: CDR1 MDHEN, CDR2 SYDVKM. The DNA of the CDR3 is TGTGCCAGCAGTGAGGGGACAGGGGGCTCGTCCTCTGGAAACACCATATATTTT. Translated, it gives CASSEGTGGSSSGNTIYF.